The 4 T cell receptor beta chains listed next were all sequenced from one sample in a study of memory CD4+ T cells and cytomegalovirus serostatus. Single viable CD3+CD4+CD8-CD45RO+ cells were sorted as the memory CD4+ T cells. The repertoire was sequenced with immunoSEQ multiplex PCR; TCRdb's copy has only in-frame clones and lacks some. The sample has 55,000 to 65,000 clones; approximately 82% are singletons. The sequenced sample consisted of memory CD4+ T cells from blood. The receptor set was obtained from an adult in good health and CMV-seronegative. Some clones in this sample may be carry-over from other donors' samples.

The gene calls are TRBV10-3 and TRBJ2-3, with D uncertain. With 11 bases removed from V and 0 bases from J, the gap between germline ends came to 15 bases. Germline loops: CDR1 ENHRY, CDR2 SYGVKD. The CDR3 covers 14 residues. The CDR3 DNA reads TGTGCCGCGACGAGTCAGCTTAGCACAGATACGCAGTATTTT. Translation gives CAATSQLSTDTQYF.

The CDR3 spells CASSLQAGGTGELFF. CDR3 bases: TGTGCCAGCAGTTTACAGGCTGGTGGCACCGGGGAGCTGTTTTTT. This sequence joins TRBV27 and TRBJ2-2; no reliable D call. The germline V and J ends were trimmed by 2 bases and 4 bases, with 11 bases remaining between them. CDR3 length equals 15 residues. In germline, CDR1 is MNHEY, CDR2 SMNVEV (reference sequence).

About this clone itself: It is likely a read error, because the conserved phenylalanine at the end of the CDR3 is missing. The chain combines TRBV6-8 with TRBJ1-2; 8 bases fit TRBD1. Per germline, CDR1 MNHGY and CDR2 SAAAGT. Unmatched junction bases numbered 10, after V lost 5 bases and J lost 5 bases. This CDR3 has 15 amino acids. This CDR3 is CASSRRGQGRYGYTS. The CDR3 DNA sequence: TGTGCCAGCAGTCGACGAGGACAGGGTCGGTATGGCTACACCTCC.

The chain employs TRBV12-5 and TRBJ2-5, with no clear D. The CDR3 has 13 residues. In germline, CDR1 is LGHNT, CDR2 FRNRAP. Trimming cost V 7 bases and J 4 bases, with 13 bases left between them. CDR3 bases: TGTGCTAGTGTCTTCCTCCACCGAGAGACCCAGTACTTC. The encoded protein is CASVFLHRETQYF.